These 4 T cell receptor beta chains originate from one sample sequenced in a study of shared clonotypes between healthy human individuals. Sequencing used immunoSEQ multiplex PCR; TCRdb keeps in-frame clones, though not all of them. In the table there are some 580,000 clones, around 97% of which are singletons. The specimen was naive CD4+ T cells sorted from blood. Subset: CD45RA+ positively selected. The source is a woman in her thirties in good health.

The chain is built from TRBV5-1 and TRBJ2-7; TRBD1 agrees at 9 bases. J lost 7 bases, V lost 4 bases, and 12 bases had no gene match. Looked up from germline, CDR1 is SGHRS and CDR2 is YFSETQ. This CDR3 has 15 amino acids. The CDR3 here is CASSAGTGRPREQYF. For the CDR3, the DNA is TGCGCCAGCAGCGCAGGGACAGGGAGACCACGGGAGCAGTACTTC.

In nucleotides, the CDR3 is TGTGCCAGCAACCAGGGGGCCTACGAGCAGTACTTC. This codes for CASNQGAYEQYF. This sequence joins TRBV11-2 and TRBJ2-7, with 7 bases identical to TRBD1. Germline-derived CDR1 and CDR2 are SGHAT and FQNNGV. Trimming took 7 bases from V and 2 from J; bases not matched to a gene: 2. This CDR3 has 12 residues. The entire variable domain, with the rest obtained from reference TRBV11-2 and TRBJ2-7, is as follows: EAGVAQSPRYKIIEKRQSVAFWCNPISGHATLYWYQQILGQGPKLLIQFQNNGVVDDSQLPKDRFSAERLKGVDSTLKIQPAKLEDSAVYLCASNQGAYEQYFGPGTRLTVT.

This sequence joins TRBV6-4 and TRBJ2-2, with 8 bases fitting TRBD2. V gave up 6 bases and J gave up 5 bases; unmatched junction bases: 14. The CDR3 sequence is 17 residues long. Germline-derived CDR1 and CDR2 are MRHNA and SNTAGT. CDR3 in amino acids: CASSSSPGLGYTGELFF. The DNA of the CDR3 is TGTGCCAGCAGCTCCTCCCCGGGACTAGGATATACCGGGGAGCTGTTTTTT.

The rearrangement links TRBV4-1 to TRBJ2-6; 11 positions agree with TRBD2. This CDR3 is 18 amino acids long. Germline V gene lookup returns CDR1 MGHRA and CDR2 YSYEKL. The J segment lost 0 bases and the V segment lost 4 bases, leaving 5 bases of the junction unmatched. CDR3 coding DNA: TGCGCCAGCAGCCGAGTAGCGGGAGGGAACTCTGGGGCCAACGTCCTGACTTTC. Translation: CASSRVAGGNSGANVLTF.